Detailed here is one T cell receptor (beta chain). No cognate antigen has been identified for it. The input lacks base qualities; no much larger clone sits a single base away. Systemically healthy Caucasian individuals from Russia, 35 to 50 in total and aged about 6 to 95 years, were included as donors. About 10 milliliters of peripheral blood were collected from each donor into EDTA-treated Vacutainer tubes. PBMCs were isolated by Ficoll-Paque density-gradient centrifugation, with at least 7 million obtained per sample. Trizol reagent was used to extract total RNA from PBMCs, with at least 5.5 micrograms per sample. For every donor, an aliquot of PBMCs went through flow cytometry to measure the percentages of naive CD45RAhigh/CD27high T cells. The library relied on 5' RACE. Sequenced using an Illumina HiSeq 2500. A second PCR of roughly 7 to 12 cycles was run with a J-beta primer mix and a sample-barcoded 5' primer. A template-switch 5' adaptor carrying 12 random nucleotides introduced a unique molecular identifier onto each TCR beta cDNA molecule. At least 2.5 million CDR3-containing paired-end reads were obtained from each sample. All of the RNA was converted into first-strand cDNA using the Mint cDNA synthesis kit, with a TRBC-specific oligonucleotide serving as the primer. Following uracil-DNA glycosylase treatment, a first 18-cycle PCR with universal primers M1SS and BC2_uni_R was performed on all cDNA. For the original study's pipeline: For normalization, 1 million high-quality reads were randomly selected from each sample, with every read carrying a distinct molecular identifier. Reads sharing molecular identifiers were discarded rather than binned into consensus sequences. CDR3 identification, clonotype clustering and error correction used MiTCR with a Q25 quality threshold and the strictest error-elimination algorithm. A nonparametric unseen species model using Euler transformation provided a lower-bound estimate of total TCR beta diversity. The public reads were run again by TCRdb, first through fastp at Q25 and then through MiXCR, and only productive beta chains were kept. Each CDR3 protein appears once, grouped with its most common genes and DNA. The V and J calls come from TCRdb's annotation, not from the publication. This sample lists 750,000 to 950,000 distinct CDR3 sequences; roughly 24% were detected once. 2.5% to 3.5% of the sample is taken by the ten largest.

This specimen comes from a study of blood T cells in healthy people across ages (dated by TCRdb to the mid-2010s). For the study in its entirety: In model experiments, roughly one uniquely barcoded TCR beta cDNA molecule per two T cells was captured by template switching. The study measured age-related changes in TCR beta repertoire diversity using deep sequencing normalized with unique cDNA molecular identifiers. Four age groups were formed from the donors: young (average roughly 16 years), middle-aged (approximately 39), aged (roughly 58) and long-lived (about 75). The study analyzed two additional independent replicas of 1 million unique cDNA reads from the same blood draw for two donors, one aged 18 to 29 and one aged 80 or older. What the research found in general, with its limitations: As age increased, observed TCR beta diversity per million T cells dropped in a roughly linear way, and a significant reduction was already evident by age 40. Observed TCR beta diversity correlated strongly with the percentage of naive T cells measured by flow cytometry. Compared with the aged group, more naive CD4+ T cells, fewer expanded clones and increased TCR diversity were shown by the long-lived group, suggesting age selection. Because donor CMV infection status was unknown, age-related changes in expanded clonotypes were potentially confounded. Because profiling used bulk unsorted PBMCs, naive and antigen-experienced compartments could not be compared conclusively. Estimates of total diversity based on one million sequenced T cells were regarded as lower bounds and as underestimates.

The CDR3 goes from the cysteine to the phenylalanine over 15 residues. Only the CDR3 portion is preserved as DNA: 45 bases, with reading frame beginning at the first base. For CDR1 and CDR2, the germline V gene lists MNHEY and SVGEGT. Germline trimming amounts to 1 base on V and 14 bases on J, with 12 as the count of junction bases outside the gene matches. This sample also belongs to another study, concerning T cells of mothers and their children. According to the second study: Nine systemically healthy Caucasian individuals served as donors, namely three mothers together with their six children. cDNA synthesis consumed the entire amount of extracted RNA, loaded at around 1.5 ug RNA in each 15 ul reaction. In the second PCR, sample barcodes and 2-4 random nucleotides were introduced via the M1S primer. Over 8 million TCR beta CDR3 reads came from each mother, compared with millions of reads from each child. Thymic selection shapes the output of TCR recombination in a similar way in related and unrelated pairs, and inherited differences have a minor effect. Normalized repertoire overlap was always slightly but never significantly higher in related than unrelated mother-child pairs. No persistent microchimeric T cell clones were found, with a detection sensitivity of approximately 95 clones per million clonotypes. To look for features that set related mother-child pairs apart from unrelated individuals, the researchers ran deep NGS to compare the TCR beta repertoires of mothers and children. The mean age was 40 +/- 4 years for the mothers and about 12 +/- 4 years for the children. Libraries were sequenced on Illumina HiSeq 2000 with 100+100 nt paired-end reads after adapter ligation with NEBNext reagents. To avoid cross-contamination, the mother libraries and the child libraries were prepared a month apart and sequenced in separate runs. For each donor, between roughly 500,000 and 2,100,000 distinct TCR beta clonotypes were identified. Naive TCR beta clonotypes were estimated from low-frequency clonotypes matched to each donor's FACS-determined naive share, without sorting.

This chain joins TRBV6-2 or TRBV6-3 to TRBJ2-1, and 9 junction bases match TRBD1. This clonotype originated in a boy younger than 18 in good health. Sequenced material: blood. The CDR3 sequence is CASSYWEDRGQGEFF. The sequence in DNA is TGTGCCAGCAGTTACTGGGAAGACCGGGGACAGGGAGAGTTCTTC.